The clone carrying this T cell receptor (beta chain) was counted a few times. Its target is unknown. The protocol was immunoSEQ multiplex PCR, while the TCRdb copy is restricted to in-frame clones and leaves out a portion. The sample includes about 38,000 clones, over 70% of them seen just once. The data belong to a study of OX40 agonist ivuxolimab in advanced cancers. Study information: Patients were 82.7% male with ages roughly 20 to 80, mean approximately 55. Findings and caveats of the study: A proportion of nonresponders additionally exhibited low normalized T-cell clonal expansion. Clonal expansion was seen in CD4+ and CD8+ blood T cells by week 6 at 0.1 to 3.0 mg/kg.

Germline CDR1 is SGDLS and CDR2 is YYNGEE. Trimming cost V 1 base and J 3 bases, with 15 bases left between them. The CDR3 length is 16 residues. The sample here was CD4+ or CD8+ T cells sorted from blood, taken in a trial of the OX40 agonist ivuxolimab. The clonotype originates from an adult with an advanced solid tumor such as melanoma, head and neck, liver or kidney cancer. The chain uses TRBV9 and TRBJ2-3; possibly TRBD1 or TRBD2 for D (5 bases each). CDR3 sequence reads: CASSVRAGTGTDTQYF. The CDR3 nucleotides read TGTGCCAGCAGCGTAAGGGCTGGGACGGGTACAGATACGCAGTATTTT.